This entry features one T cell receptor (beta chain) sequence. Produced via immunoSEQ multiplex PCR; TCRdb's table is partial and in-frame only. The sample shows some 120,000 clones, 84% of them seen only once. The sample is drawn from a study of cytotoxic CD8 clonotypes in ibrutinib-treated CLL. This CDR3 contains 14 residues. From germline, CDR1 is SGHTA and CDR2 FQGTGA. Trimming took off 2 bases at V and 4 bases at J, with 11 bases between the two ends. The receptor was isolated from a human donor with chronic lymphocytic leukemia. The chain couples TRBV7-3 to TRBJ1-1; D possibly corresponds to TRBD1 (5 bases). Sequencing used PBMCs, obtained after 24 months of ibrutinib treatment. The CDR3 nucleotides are TGTGCCAGCAGCTTAGGGGCCGGACCCACTGAAGCTTTCTTT. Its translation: CASSLGAGPTEAFF.